The following is a T cell receptor beta chain sequence with its context. The sample is drawn from a study of regulatory T cells in long-lasting Graves disease. Libraries of TCR beta came from iRepertoire HTBI primers plus Arm-PCR of CDR3 regions. TCRdb itself ran the multiplex PCR reads through MiXCR, one entry per CDR3 protein. The sample includes 450,000 or so distinct CDR3 sequences, about 20% seen only once; the top ten take around 14%. Specified time point: persistent/refractory GD, antithyroid drugs over 5 years with positive TRAb. PBMC-derived RNA was used for the TCR library. Sequencing was performed on peripheral blood mononuclear cells (PBMCs), taken when the disease was refractory, from a patient treated with antithyroid drugs. The sequence derives from a female donor with Graves disease.

The CDR3 nucleotides read TGTGCCAGCAGCTTGGACCAGCGGGAGTTTTTGGAGACCCAGTACTTC. Protein sequence: CASSLDQREFLETQYF. The rearrangement links TRBV5-5 to TRBJ2-5; 8 nucleotides agree with TRBD2. In germline, CDR1 is SGHKS, CDR2 YYEKEE (reference sequence). Trimming at V came to 0 bases and at J to 5 bases, leaving 9 bases not matched to a gene. There are 16 residues in the CDR3.